The 16 T cell receptor beta chains listed next were all sequenced from one sample in a study of blood T cell repertoires in COVID-19. TCRdb's table, derived via immunoSEQ multiplex PCR, lists solely in-frame clones and lacks some. The sample lists 150,000 to 250,000 clones; 70% to 85% were seen once. The sequencing input was peripheral blood. All receptors come from a human donor with acute or convalescent COVID-19. The donor label of this sample is uncertain.

V gene TRBV2 combines with J gene TRBJ2-4, with 7 positions matching TRBD2. This CDR3 has 15 amino acids. V lost 2 bases, J lost 6 bases, and 7 bases stayed unmatched. Germline CDR1 SNHLY, CDR2 FYNNEI. The CDR3 here is CASSENPGTTNIQYF. The CDR3 DNA sequence: TGTGCCAGCAGTGAAAACCCCGGGACTACAAACATTCAGTACTTC.

This chain joins TRBV11-2 and TRBJ2-3; 10 positions match TRBD1. V shed 6 bases and J 6 bases; nucleotides not matched to a gene: 6. From germline, CDR1 is SGHAT and CDR2 FQNNGV. This CDR3 comprises 14 residues. Here the CDR3 DNA reads TGTGCCAGCAGTTCCGGGACAGGGGTGGATACGCAGTATTTT. Its translation: CASSSGTGVDTQYF.

This chain links TRBV3-1 (or the pseudogene TRBV3-2) with TRBJ2-1, with 11 bases matching TRBD2. Trimming cost V 0 bases and J 6 bases; bases outside gene matches: 7. The CDR3 length is 17 residues. CDR1 and CDR2 (germline): LGHDT, YNNKEL (reference sequence). This chain's CDR3 is CASSQDLLAGDPNEQFF. In DNA form, the CDR3 reads TGTGCCAGCAGCCAAGATCTACTAGCGGGAGATCCCAATGAGCAGTTCTTC.

The gene calls are TRBV9 and TRBJ2-3, with 7 positions matching TRBD2. CDR3 length equals 15 residues. Germline CDR1 and CDR2: SGDLS and YYNGEE. Germline trimming cut 6 bases from V and 8 bases from J; bases unmatched to any gene: 15. The CDR3 here is CASTPASSGVGTQYF. The CDR3 DNA reads as TGTGCCAGCACCCCTGCTAGCAGCGGGGTGGGTACGCAGTATTTT.

The chain couples TRBV24-1 to TRBJ2-3, with D uncertain. Germline values: CDR1 KGHDR, CDR2 SFDVKD. V was shortened by 0 bases and J by 3 bases, with 9 bases between the two germline ends. The CDR3 sequence is 15 residues long. This chain's CDR3 is CATSDLSVGTDTQYF. The CDR3 DNA follows: TGTGCCACCAGTGATTTGTCGGTCGGTACAGATACGCAGTATTTT.

The rearrangement uses TRBV5-1 and TRBJ1-2; no firm D call. The V gene's germline CDR1 is SGHRS and CDR2 YFSETQ. V lost 4 bases, J lost 6 bases, and 16 bases lay in between. The CDR3 sequence is 14 residues long. CDR3 nucleotide sequence: TGCGCCAGCAGCCTGGACGGAGGGAAAAATGGCTACACCTTC. It specifies CASSLDGGKNGYTF.

Only a few counts were recorded for this clone. CDR3 protein: CSASYMGSSYNSPLHF. The CDR3 nucleotides are TGCAGTGCTAGTTATATGGGGAGCTCCTATAATTCACCCCTCCACTTT. This rearrangement joins TRBV20-1 to TRBJ1-6; no clear D. The CDR3 totals 16 residues. V was pared by 3 bases and J by 0 bases, with 12 bases between. Germline-derived CDR1 and CDR2 are DFQATT and SNEGSKA (reference sequence).

The sample holds a few counts of this clone. The chain recombines TRBV27 with TRBJ2-5, with D possibly TRBD1 on 5 matching bases. CDR1 and CDR2 (germline): MNHEY, SMNVEV (reference sequence). The CDR3 length is 15 residues. V shed 4 bases and J shed 2 bases, with 14 bases lying between them. The CDR3 sequence: CASSSPGFPQETQYF. CDR3 DNA sequence: TGTGCCAGCAGTTCACCAGGGTTCCCACAAGAGACCCAGTACTTC.

The chain combines TRBV28 with TRBJ1-5; D gene uncertain. Germline V gives CDR1 MDHEN, CDR2 SYDVKM. V was shortened by 2 bases and J by 9 bases, with 5 bases between the two germline ends. This CDR3 is built from 11 residues. CDR3 coding DNA: TGTGCCAGCAGTTTACACGGGCCCCAGCATTTT. Amino acid sequence: CASSLHGPQHF.

The genes are TRBV19 and TRBJ2-1; 8 bases line up with TRBD2. V dropped 3 bases and J dropped 0; count of bases not matched to a gene: 7. Per germline, CDR1 LNHDA and CDR2 SQIVND (reference sequence). The CDR3 spans 17 residues. This CDR3 is CASSISSGVSSYNEQFF. CDR3 coding DNA: TGTGCCAGTAGTATCAGTAGCGGGGTTAGCTCCTACAATGAGCAGTTCTTC. Looking up the rest from reference TRBV19 and TRBJ2-1 gives the full variable domain: DGGITQSPKYLFRKEGQNVTLSCEQNLNHDAMYWYRQDPGQGLRLIYYSQIVNDFQKGDIAEGYSVSREKKESFPLTVTSAQKNPTAFYLCASSISSGVSSYNEQFFGPGTRLTVL.

CDR3 coding DNA: TGCAGCGTGACAGGGGGCGCCGGGTGGAACGAGCAGTACTTC. It yields the protein CSVTGGAGWNEQYF. The chain links TRBV29-1 to TRBJ2-7; 10 nucleotides agree with TRBD1. CDR1 and CDR2 (germline): SQVTM, ANQGSEA. Trimming removed 6 bases from V and 5 bases from J; junction bases left unmatched: 10. This CDR3 is built from 14 residues.

In its sample, this clone was seen once. Here the CDR3 reads CASSSGDYGYTF. The CDR3 coding sequence is TGTGCCAGCAGTTCCGGGGACTATGGCTACACCTTC. This chain joins TRBV27 and TRBJ1-2; D not certain. Germline CDR1 MNHEY, CDR2 SMNVEV (reference sequence). The CDR3 is 12 residues long. V was clipped by 4 bases and J by 3 bases, with 6 bases between them.

This clone was found once. The chain employs TRBV15 and TRBJ2-6; perhaps TRBD1 as D (6 bases). The CDR3 has 17 amino acids. The germline CDR1 and CDR2 sequences are LNHNV and YYDKDF (reference sequence). The V and J ends lost 2 bases and 0 bases respectively, with 11 bases between them. The CDR3 loop is CATSRFRQVSGANVLTF. CDR3 coding DNA: TGTGCCACCAGCAGATTTCGACAGGTCTCTGGGGCCAACGTCCTGACTTTC.

The chain couples TRBV2 to TRBJ1-2, with 7 nucleotides matching TRBD1. V lost 6 bases to trimming and J lost 8 bases; unmatched junction nucleotides: 6. The CDR3 is 12 amino acids. The germline V gene encodes CDR1 SNHLY and CDR2 FYNNEI. CDR3 region: CASRGTEHGYTF. The CDR3 region has the DNA TGTGCCAGCAGGGGGACAGAGCACGGCTACACCTTC.

This clone was seen a few times. CDR3 in DNA: TGTGCCAGCTCACCCCCTGGGGGGGCCACCGGGGAGCTGTTTTTT. Translated: CASSPPGGATGELFF. The chain carries TRBV18 and TRBJ2-2; possible D gene TRBD2, 7 bases. V was cut by 3 bases and J by 4 bases, with 12 bases left in between. The CDR3 has 15 residues. CDR1 is KGHSH, CDR2 LQKENI, per germline.

This clone was seen a single time. The chain is built from TRBV10-3 and TRBJ1-3; no clear D gene. CDR1 ENHRY and CDR2 SYGVKD come from the germline V gene. The CDR3 sequence is 13 residues long. V was clipped by 2 bases and J by 4 bases, with 6 bases between them. In nucleotides, the CDR3 is TGTGCCATCAGTGAGGGACTGGGAAACACCATATATTTT. Amino acid sequence: CAISEGLGNTIYF.